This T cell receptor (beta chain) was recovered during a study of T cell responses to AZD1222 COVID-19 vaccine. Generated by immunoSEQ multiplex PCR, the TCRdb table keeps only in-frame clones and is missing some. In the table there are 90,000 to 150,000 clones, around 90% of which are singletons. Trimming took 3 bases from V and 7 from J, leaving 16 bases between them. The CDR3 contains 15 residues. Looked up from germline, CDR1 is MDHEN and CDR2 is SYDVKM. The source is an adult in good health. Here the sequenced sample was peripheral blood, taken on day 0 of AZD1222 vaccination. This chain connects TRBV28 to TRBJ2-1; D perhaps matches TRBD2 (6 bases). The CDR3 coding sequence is TGTGCCAGCAGTTTTTACGGGAGATTAGGTAATGAGCAGTTCTTC. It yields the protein CASSFYGRLGNEQFF.